Reported below is one TCR beta chain. Antigen: not known. Trimming took off 8 bases at V and 2 bases at J, with 11 bases between the two ends. This CDR3 has 13 residues. Volunteers attending a blood bank in Maryland, USA, served as healthy controls. The sorted-subset TCR libraries were prepared using 850,000 to 1,000,000 CD4+ or CD8+ T cells as the starting material. The team produced cDNA through 5'RACE using 10-nucleotide random UMIs. TCRdb processed the 5' RACE reads anew with MiXCR; each CDR3 protein has one entry. In the table there are 40,000 or so distinct CDR3 sequences, approximately 4.4% of which are singletons. The data originate from a study of neurological immune-mediated disorders. Study observations and caveats: While HTLV-1-associated myelopathy showed the greatest TCR clonal expansion, multiple sclerosis showed the least, falling below healthy controls.

This clonotype was obtained from a man aged 18 to 30 in good health. The sample consisted of CD4+ T cells from blood. V usage is TRBV12-3 or TRBV12-4 and J usage is TRBJ2-3; D may be TRBD2 (6 bases). Here the CDR3 DNA reads TGTGCCAGCGCCAGGGACTTCACAGATACGCAGTATTTT. Translation: CASARDFTDTQYF.